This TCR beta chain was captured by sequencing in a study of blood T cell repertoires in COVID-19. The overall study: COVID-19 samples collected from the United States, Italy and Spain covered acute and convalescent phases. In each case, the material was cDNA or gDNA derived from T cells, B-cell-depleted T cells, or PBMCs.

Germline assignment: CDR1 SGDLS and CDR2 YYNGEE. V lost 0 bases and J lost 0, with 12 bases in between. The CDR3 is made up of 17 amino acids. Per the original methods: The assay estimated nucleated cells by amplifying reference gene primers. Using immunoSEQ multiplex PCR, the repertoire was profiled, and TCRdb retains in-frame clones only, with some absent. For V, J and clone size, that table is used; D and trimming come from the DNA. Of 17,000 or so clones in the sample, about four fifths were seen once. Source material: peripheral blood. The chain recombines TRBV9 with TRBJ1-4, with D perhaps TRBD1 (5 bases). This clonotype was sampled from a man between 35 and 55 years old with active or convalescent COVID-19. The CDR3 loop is CASSVGNTGTTNEKLFF. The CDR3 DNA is TGTGCCAGCAGCGTAGGGAATACAGGAACAACTAATGAAAAACTGTTTTTT.